This T cell receptor beta chain was captured by sequencing in a study of early T cells in non-severe SARS-CoV-2 infection. Researchers tagged individual cDNA molecules with unique molecular identifiers. MiXCR was run by TCRdb on the 5' RACE reads, yielding one entry per CDR3 protein. The sample has 40,000 to 65,000 distinct CDR3 sequences, about 8.2% seen once. Many counts were recorded for this clonotype. Germline V CDR1 and CDR2: MNHNY, SVGAGI (reference sequence). The V and J ends lost 6 bases and 8 bases respectively, with 8 bases between them. The CDR3 length is 11 residues. The chain has TRBV6-6 and TRBJ2-1; D unresolved. The sample taken for sequencing was whole blood. This sequence originates from an adult who was a healthcare worker with PCR-confirmed SARS-CoV-2 infection or an uninfected control (not recorded which). CDR3 in amino acids: CASRVRDEQFF. CDR3 nucleotide sequence: TGTGCCAGCAGGGTAAGGGATGAGCAGTTCTTC.